These 18 T cell receptor beta chains were sequenced from one sample in a study of vaccination and CD4 T cells after COVID-19. Their target antigens are unknown. Documented treatment: approximately 10-day PBMC culture with coronavirus spike peptide pools or control peptides (ViraFEST assay). CD4+ T cells of the unexposed donor were collected before the COVID-19 pandemic (2011-2018). Researchers used the Oncomine TCR Beta short-read assay to sequence DNA from cultured CD4+ T cells. Each CDR3 protein gets one entry after TCRdb re-called the PCR reads with MiXCR. The sample lists some 7,000 distinct CDR3 sequences; around a third were seen once. Sequences were obtained from CD4+ T cells from blood, cultured in vitro. These receptors were taken from a human donor in good health.

This clonotype was seen a handful of times. This chain connects TRBV30 to TRBJ2-1; TRBD2 matches at 13 bases. Germline CDR1 is GTSNPN and CDR2 is SVGIG (reference sequence). V shed 8 bases, J shed 4 bases, and the junction held 5 bases outside the gene matches. CDR3 length equals 14 residues. Written as DNA, the CDR3 is TGTGCCCTCAGACTAGCGGGGGGATACAATGAGCAGTTCTTC. Its protein product is CALRLAGGYNEQFF.

The chain joins TRBV28 to TRBJ1-5; D is perhaps TRBD1 (5 bases). The V end lost 3 bases, the J end lost 1 base, and 7 bases lay between the germline ends. The germline V gene has CDR1 MDHEN and CDR2 SYDVKM. The CDR3 extends over 14 amino acids. In nucleotides, the CDR3 is TGTGCCAGCAGTTTGCGGGGGAGCAATCAGCCCCAGCATTTT. Protein product: CASSLRGSNQPQHF.

This chain connects TRBV12-3 or TRBV12-4 to TRBJ1-1; D remains unclear. V was pared by 3 bases and J by 7 bases, with 9 bases between. The CDR3 spans 12 residues. CDR3: CASSLSGNEAFF. In nucleotides, the CDR3 is TGTGCCAGCAGTTTGTCGGGGAATGAAGCTTTCTTT.

The chain employs TRBV20-1 and TRBJ1-4; 7 bases line up with TRBD1. V was clipped by 4 bases and J by 2 bases; unmatched bases: 4. The CDR3 runs 14 residues. The germline V gene has CDR1 DFQATT and CDR2 SNEGSKA (reference sequence). The CDR3 region has the DNA TGCAGTGCTACCTCCAGGGGGACTAATGAAAAACTGTTTTTT. It specifies CSATSRGTNEKLFF.

In its sample, this clonotype is medium-sized. The CDR3 reads CATSRAAELNYGYTF. The CDR3 DNA reads TGTGCCACCAGCAGAGCGGCGGAACTGAACTATGGCTACACCTTC. V and J are TRBV15 and TRBJ1-2; D is unclear. The germline V gene has CDR1 LNHNV and CDR2 YYDKDF (reference sequence). This CDR3 has 15 amino acids. The V and J ends lost 1 base and 2 bases respectively, with 11 bases between them.

This chain uses TRBV19 with TRBJ1-1; no firm D call. This CDR3 is built from 12 residues. Looked up from germline, CDR1 is LNHDA and CDR2 is SQIVND (reference sequence). Trimming pared 4 bases from V and 1 base from J, leaving 4 bases between. This CDR3 reads CASSRQNTEAFF. CDR3 coding DNA: TGTGCCAGTAGTAGACAGAACACTGAAGCTTTCTTT.

The gene calls are TRBV6-1 and TRBJ1-5; maybe TRBD1 (5 bases). V was pared by 6 bases and J by 6 bases, with 12 bases between. Germline CDR1 reads MNHNS; CDR2 reads SASEGT. CDR3 length: 13 residues. The DNA for the CDR3 is TGTGCCAGCAGGTCCGAGGGGAGTCAGCCCCAGCATTTT. It codes for CASRSEGSQPQHF.

This rearrangement joins TRBV5-4 to TRBJ1-2, with D possibly matching TRBD1 (6 bases). Germline V lookup: CDR1 SGHNT, CDR2 YYREEE (reference sequence). Trimming stripped 0 bases from V and 11 bases from J, with 17 bases between. This CDR3 is built from 14 residues. CDR3 sequence: CASSLEGTRLLYTF. CDR3 sequence (DNA): TGTGCCAGCAGCTTGGAAGGGACACGGTTACTATACACCTTC.

The V call is TRBV10-1, the J call TRBJ1-1; D not certain. V was pared by 2 bases and J by 1 base, with 5 bases between. Germline V lookup: CDR1 WNHNN, CDR2 SYGVQD (reference sequence). This CDR3 has 13 residues. In DNA, the CDR3 is TGCGCCAGCAGTGAGAAAACGAACACTGAAGCTTTCTTT. As protein: CASSEKTNTEAFF.

The chain couples TRBV7-9 to TRBJ1-4; perhaps TRBD1 as D (6 bases). The germline gives CDR1 SEHNR, CDR2 FQNEAQ (reference sequence). V was trimmed by 5 bases and J by 12 bases, leaving 22 bases between them. The CDR3 totals 15 residues. The CDR3 nucleotides are TGTGCCAGCAGCCCCCGGGACATAACGCCGGAGGAACTGTTTTTT. It is translated as CASSPRDITPEELFF.

The chain combines TRBV6-5 with TRBJ1-1; TRBD1 might be the D (5 bases). The CDR3 is 14 residues long. CDR1 is MNHEY and CDR2 is SVGAGI in the germline V gene. V lost 2 bases to trimming and J lost 5 bases, with 12 bases between them. CDR3 DNA sequence: TGTGCCAGCAGTTACCAGGGACGCAGTACTGAAGCTTTCTTT. This translates into CASSYQGRSTEAFF.

V gene TRBV7-8 combines with J gene TRBJ1-1; D remains ambiguous. This CDR3 comprises 12 residues. V was clipped by 2 bases and J by 8 bases, with 9 bases between them. Germline lookup yields CDR1 SGHVS and CDR2 FQNEAQ. CDR3 sequence (DNA): TGTGCCAGCAGCTTATTCGCTGCAGAAGCTTTCTTT. This gives the protein CASSLFAAEAFF. Full variable domain (remainder filled in from reference TRBV7-8 and TRBJ1-1): GAGVSQSPRYKVAKRGQDVALRCDPISGHVSLFWYQQALGQGPEFLTYFQNEAQLDKSGLPSDRFFAERPEGSVSTLKIQRTQQEDSAVYLCASSLFAAEAFFGQGTRLTVV.

This chain connects TRBV30 to TRBJ1-3; TRBD1 might be the D (5 bases). V was clipped by 3 bases and J by 8 bases, with 17 bases between them. CDR1 is GTSNPN, CDR2 SVGIG, per germline (reference sequence). This CDR3 is built from 14 residues. The DNA of the CDR3 is TGTGCCTGGAGGACGGGACTTCCGATAGACACCATATATTTT. Translation: CAWRTGLPIDTIYF.

This clonotype was observed once. V usage is TRBV11-3 and J usage is TRBJ2-1; tentative D call: TRBD2 (6 bases). Germline CDR1 and CDR2: SGHNT and YENEEA. V was cut by 2 bases and J by 7 bases, with 15 bases left in between. The CDR3 runs to 15 residues. The DNA for the CDR3 is TGTGCCAGCAGCTTAAGGGCATCAGGGAGGAATGAGCAGTTCTTC. As protein: CASSLRASGRNEQFF.

V usage is TRBV15 and J usage is TRBJ2-7; TRBD1 might be the D (5 bases). V was clipped by 5 bases and J by 6 bases, with 17 bases between them. CDR1 and CDR2 (germline): LNHNV, YYDKDF (reference sequence). This CDR3 is 14 amino acids long. The CDR3 sequence: CATSLGSGIGEQYF. The CDR3 DNA reads TGTGCCACCAGCTTAGGGTCAGGGATCGGCGAGCAGTACTTC.

V is TRBV6-1 and J is TRBJ2-3; D gene ambiguous. Germline V gives CDR1 MNHNS, CDR2 SASEGT. V lost 6 bases to trimming and J lost 4 bases, with 11 bases between them. The CDR3 length is 13 residues. For the CDR3, the DNA is TGTGCCAGCAGAATGGGGTTCGCAGATACGCAGTATTTT. Amino acids: CASRMGFADTQYF.

The V and J genes are TRBV6-1 and TRBJ1-2; no clear D gene. The CDR3 runs 13 residues. CDR1 and CDR2 from the germline V gene are MNHNS and SASEGT. Trimming took off 8 bases at V and 2 bases at J, with 12 bases between the two ends. For the CDR3, the DNA is TGTGCCAGCCGATGGACGGCAAACTATGGCTACACCTTC. This encodes CASRWTANYGYTF.

The gene calls are TRBV20-1 and TRBJ2-3, with 11 bases identical to TRBD1. Losses at the gene ends were 6 bases for V and 4 bases for J; bases not matched to a gene: 3. Germline CDR1 and CDR2: DFQATT and SNEGSKA (reference sequence). The CDR3 has 13 residues. DNA of the CDR3: TGCAGTGCCCCGGGACAGGGGGCAGATACGCAGTATTTT. It encodes CSAPGQGADTQYF.